The subject of this entry is one T cell receptor (beta chain). Its antigen is not known. The V and J ends lost 3 bases and 3 bases respectively, with 11 bases between them. The CDR3 totals 13 residues. Germline assignment: CDR1 DFQATT and CDR2 SNEGSKA (reference sequence). This entry comes from a study of T cell responses to AZD1222 COVID-19 vaccine. Whole-study findings and limits: Recipients of two AZD1222 doses showed rising Spike-specific TCR breadth and depth. Donors in the cohort were predominantly white British and more often female, and clonal diversity was possibly underestimated.

TCRdb's table, derived via immunoSEQ multiplex PCR, lists solely in-frame clones and lacks some. The table records fewer than 150,000 clones, 85% to 95% of them present only once. Both about-4-week and about-12-week second-dose recipients were combined. The sample was peripheral blood, taken 28 days after the second AZD1222 dose. The chain has TRBV20-1 and TRBJ1-2; D uncertain. The receptor was derived from an adult who received the AZD1222 COVID-19 vaccine. Here the CDR3 reads CSASYSGHYGYTF. As DNA, the CDR3 is TGCAGTGCTAGTTATTCTGGACACTATGGCTACACCTTC.